This T cell receptor beta chain was found in a study of CD8 T cells in ankylosing spondylitis. CDR3 length: 16 amino acids. V lost 5 bases, J lost 2 bases, and 16 bases lay in between. By quantitative 5'-RACE with molecular barcodes, the TCR beta libraries were made. MiXCR, applied by TCRdb to the 5' RACE reads, yields one record per CDR3 protein. The sample yields 250,000 to 350,000 distinct CDR3 sequences, 20% seen once. Whole-study results and caveats: A motif in TCR beta, a set of under 10 highly homologous variants, appeared characteristic of ankylosing spondylitis blood. In reactive arthritis synovial fluid and blood, some motif variants had been reported before.

This clonotype has only a few counts. The antigen remains undetermined. J is TRBJ1-3 and V is TRBV12-3 or TRBV12-4; D is undetermined. The sequence was obtained from a male donor with ankylosing spondylitis or in good health (not recorded which). Sequencing input: blood, either unsorted or a sorted T cell fraction (not recorded which). This CDR3 reads CASSEGPPGAGNTIYF. CDR3 nucleotide sequence: TGTGCCAGCAGTGAAGGCCCTCCCGGCGCTGGAAACACCATATATTTT.